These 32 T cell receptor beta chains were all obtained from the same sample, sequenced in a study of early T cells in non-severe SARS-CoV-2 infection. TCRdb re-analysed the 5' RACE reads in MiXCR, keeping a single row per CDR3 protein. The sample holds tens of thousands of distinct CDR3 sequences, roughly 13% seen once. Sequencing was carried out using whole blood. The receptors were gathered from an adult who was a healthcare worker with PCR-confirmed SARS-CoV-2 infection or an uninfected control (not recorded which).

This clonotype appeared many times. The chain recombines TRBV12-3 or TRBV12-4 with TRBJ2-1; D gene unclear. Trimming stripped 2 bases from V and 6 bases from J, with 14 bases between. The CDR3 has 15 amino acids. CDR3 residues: CASSLSPPGRNEQFF. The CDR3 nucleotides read TGTGCCAGCAGTTTATCCCCCCCTGGCCGCAATGAGCAGTTCTTC.

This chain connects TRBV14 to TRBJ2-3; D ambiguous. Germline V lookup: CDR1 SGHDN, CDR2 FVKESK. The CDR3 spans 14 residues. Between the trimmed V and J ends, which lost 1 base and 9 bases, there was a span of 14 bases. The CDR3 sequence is CASSQAAGRLTQYF. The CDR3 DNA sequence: TGTGCCAGCAGCCAAGCAGCAGGCCGCCTGACGCAGTATTTT.

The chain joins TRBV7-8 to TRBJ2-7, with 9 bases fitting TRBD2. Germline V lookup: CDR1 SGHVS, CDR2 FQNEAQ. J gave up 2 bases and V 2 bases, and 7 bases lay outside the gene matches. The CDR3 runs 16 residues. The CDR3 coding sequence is TGTGCCAGCAGCTTAACTCGGACTAGCGTAACCTACGAGCAGTACTTC. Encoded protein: CASSLTRTSVTYEQYF.

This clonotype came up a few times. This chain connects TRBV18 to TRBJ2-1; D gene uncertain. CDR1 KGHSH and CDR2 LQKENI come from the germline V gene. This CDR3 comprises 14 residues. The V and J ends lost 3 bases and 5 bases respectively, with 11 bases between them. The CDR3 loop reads CASSPGQTNNEQFF. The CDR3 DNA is TGTGCCAGCTCACCCGGGCAAACTAACAATGAGCAGTTCTTC.

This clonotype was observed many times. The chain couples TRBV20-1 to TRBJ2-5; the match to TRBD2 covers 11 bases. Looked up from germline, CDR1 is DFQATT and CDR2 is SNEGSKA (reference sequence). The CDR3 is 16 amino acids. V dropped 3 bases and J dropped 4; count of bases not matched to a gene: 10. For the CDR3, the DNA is TGCAGTGCTAGGGCATTAGCGGGAGGGCCTGGAGAGACCCAGTACTTC. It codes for CSARALAGGPGETQYF.

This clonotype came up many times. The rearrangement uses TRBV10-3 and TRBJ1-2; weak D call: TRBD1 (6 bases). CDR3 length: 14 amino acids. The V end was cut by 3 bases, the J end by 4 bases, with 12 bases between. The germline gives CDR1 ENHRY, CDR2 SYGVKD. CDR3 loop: CAISEGGQRYGYTF. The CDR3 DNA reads TGTGCCATCAGTGAAGGGGGGCAGCGCTATGGCTACACCTTC.

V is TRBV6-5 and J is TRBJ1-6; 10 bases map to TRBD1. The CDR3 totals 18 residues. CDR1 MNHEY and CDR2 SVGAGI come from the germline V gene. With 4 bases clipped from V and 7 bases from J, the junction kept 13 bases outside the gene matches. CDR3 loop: CASSFSIPTGQGNSPLHF. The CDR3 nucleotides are TGTGCCAGCAGTTTCTCTATACCAACGGGACAGGGGAATTCACCCCTCCACTTT.

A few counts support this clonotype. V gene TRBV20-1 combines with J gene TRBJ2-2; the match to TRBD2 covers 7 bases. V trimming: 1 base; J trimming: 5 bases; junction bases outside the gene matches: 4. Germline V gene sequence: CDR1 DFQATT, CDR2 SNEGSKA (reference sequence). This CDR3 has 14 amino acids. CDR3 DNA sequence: TGCAGTGCTAGAGGGACTAGGTGGACCGGGGAGCTGTTTTTT. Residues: CSARGTRWTGELFF.

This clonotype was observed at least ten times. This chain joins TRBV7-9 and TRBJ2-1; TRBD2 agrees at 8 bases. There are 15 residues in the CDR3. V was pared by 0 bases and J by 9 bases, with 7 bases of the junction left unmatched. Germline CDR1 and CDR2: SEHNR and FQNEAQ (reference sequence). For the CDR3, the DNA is TGTGCCAGCAGCTTAGCGTCGGGAGGGCCACGTGAGCAGTTCTTC. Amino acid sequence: CASSLASGGPREQFF.

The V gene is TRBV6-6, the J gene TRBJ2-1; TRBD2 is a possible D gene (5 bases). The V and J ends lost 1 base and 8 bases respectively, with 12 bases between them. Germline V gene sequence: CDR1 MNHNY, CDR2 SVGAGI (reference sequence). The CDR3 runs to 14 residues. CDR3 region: CASSYLYGEYEQFF. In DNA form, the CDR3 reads TGTGCCAGCAGTTACTTATATGGGGAGTATGAGCAGTTCTTC.

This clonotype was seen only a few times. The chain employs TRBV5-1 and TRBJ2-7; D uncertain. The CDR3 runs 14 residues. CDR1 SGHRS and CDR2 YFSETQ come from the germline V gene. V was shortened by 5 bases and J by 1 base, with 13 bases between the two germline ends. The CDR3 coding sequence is TGCGCCAGCAGTCGTTTAGACAAATCCTACGAGCAGTACTTC. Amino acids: CASSRLDKSYEQYF. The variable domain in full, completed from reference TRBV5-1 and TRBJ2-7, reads KAGVTQTPRYLIKTRGQQVTLSCSPISGHRSVSWYQQTPGQGLQFLFEYFSETQRNKGNFPGRFSGRQFSNSRSEMNVSTLELGDSALYLCASSRLDKSYEQYFGPGTRLTVT.

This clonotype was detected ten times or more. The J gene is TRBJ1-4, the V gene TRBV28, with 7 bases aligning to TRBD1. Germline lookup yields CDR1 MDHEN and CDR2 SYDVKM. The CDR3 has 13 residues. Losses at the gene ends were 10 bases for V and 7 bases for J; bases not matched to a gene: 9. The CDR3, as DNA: TGTGCCACCTCCGGGACAGACCCTGAAAAACTGTTTTTT. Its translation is CATSGTDPEKLFF.

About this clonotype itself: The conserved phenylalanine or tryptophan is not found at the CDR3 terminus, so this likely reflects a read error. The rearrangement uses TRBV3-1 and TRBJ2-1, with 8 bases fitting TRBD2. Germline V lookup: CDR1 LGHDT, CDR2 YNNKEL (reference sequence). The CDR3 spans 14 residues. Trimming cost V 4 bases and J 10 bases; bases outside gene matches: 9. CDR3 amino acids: CASSPGTRRTEQFL. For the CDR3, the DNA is TGTGCCAGCAGCCCCGGGACTAGGAGGACCGAGCAGTTCTTG.

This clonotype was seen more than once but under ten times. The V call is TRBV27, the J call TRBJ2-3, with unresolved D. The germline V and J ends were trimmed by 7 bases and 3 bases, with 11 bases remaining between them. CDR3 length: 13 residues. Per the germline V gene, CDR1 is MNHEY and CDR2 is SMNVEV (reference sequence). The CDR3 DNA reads TGTGCCAGCAAAGCTTGGGGAACAGATACGCAGTATTTT. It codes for CASKAWGTDTQYF.

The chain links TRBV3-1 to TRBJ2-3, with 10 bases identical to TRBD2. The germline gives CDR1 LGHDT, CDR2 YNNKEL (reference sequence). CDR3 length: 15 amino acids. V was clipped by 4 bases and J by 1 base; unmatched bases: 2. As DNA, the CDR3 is TGTGCCAGCAGCCCAGGGACTAGCGGCACAGATACGCAGTATTTT. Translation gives CASSPGTSGTDTQYF.

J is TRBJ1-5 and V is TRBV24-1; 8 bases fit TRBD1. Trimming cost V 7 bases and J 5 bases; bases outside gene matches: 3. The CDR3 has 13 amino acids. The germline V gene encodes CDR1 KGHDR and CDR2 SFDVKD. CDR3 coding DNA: TGTGCCACCAGGGGGGACAGGTATCAGCCCCAGCATTTT. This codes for CATRGDRYQPQHF.

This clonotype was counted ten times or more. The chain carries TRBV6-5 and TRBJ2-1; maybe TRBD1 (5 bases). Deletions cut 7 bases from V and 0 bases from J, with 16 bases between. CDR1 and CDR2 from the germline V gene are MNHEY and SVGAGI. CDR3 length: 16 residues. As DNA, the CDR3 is TGTGCCAGCAATCCCTGGGGCAGGAGCTCCTACAATGAGCAGTTCTTC. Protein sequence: CASNPWGRSSYNEQFF.

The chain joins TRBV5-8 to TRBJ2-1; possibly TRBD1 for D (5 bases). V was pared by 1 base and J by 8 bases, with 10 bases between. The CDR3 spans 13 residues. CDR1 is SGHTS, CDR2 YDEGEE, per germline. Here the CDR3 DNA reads TGTGCCAGCAGCTTGAGGGGTATCGATGAGCAGTTCTTC. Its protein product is CASSLRGIDEQFF.

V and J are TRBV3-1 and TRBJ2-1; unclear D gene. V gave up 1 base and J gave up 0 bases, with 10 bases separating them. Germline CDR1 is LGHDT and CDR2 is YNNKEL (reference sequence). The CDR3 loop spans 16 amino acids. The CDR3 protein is CASSQGLTASYNEQFF. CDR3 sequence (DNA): TGTGCCAGCAGCCAAGGTTTAACGGCCTCCTACAATGAGCAGTTCTTC.

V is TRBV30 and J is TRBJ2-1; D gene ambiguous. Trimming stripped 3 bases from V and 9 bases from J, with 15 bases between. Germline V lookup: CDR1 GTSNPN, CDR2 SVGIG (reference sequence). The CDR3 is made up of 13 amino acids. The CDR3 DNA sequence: TGTGCCTGGAGGCCCCAAGGCGTCAGTGAGCAGTTCTTC. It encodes CAWRPQGVSEQFF. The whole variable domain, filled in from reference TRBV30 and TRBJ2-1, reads SQTIHQWPATLVQPVGSPLSLECTVEGTSNPNLYWYRQAAGRGLQLLFYSVGIGQISSEVPQNLSASRPQDRQFILSSKKLLLSDSGFYLCAWRPQGVSEQFFGPGTRLTVL.

CDR3 residues: CASSPGGDGASDTQYF. The CDR3 coding sequence is TGTGCCAGCAGCCCAGGAGGGGATGGGGCTTCAGATACGCAGTATTTT. This sequence joins TRBV7-2 and TRBJ2-3; TRBD2 is a possible D gene (6 bases). Looked up from germline, CDR1 is SGHTA and CDR2 is FQGNSA. The CDR3 spans 16 residues. The V and J ends lost 5 bases and 4 bases respectively, with 19 bases between them.

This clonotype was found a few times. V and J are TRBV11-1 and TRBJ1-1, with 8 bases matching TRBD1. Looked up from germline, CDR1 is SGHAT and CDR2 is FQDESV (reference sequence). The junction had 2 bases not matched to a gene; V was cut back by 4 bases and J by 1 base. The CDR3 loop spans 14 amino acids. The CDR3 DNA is TGTGCCAGCAGCTCCGACAGGGGGAACACTGAAGCTTTCTTT. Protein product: CASSSDRGNTEAFF. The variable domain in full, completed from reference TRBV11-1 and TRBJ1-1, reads EAEVAQSPRYKITEKSQAVAFWCDPISGHATLYWYRQILGQGPELLVQFQDESVVDDSQLPKDRFSAERLKGVDSTLKIQPAELGDSAMYLCASSSDRGNTEAFFGQGTRLTVV.

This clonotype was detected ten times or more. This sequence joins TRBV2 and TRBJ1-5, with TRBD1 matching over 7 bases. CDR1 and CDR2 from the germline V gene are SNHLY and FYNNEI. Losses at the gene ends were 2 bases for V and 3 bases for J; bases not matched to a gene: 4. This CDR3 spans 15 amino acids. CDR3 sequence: CASSEPGQYNQPQHF. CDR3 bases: TGTGCCAGCAGTGAACCGGGACAGTACAATCAGCCCCAGCATTTT.

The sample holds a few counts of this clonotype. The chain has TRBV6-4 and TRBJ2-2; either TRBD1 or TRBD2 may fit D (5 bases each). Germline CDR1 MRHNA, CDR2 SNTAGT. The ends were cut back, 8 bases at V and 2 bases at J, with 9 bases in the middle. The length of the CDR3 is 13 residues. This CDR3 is CASSRDNTGELFF. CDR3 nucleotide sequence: TGTGCCAGCTCCCGGGACAACACCGGGGAGCTGTTTTTT.

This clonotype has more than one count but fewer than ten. The CDR3 spells CASSYSDSLSYEQYF. In DNA form, the CDR3 reads TGTGCCAGCAGTTACTCGGACAGTCTCTCCTACGAGCAGTACTTC. The V and J genes are TRBV6-5 and TRBJ2-7; possibly TRBD1 for D (6 bases). The CDR3 is made up of 15 amino acids. Between the trimmed V and J ends, which lost 0 bases and 0 bases, there was a span of 9 bases. Germline V gene lookup returns CDR1 MNHEY and CDR2 SVGAGI.

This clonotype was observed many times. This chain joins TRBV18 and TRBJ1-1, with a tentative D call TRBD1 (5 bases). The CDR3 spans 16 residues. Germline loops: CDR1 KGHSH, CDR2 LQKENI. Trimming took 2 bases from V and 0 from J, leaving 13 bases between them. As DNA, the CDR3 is TGTGCCAGCTCACCATTTCGGGGGAGCATGAACACTGAAGCTTTCTTT. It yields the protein CASSPFRGSMNTEAFF.

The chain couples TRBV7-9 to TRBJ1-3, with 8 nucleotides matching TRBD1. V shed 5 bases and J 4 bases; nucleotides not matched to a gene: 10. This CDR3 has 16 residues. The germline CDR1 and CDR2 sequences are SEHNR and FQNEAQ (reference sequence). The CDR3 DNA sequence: TGTGCCAGCAGCGCGTTCCAGGGGGCCACGGGAAACACCATATATTTT. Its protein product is CASSAFQGATGNTIYF.

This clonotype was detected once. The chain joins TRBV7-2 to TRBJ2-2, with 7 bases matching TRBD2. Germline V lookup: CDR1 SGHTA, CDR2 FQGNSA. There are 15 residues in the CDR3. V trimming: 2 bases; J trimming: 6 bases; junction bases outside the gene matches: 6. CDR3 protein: CASSLLAVIPGELFF. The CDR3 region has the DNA TGTGCCAGCAGCTTACTAGCGGTCATCCCCGGGGAGCTGTTTTTT.

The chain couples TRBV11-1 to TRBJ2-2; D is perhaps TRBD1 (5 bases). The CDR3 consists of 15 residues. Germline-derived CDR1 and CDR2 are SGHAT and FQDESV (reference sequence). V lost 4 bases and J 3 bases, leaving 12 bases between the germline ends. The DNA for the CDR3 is TGTGCCAGCAGCTCTTCGGACACATACACCGGGGAGCTGTTTTTT. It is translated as CASSSSDTYTGELFF. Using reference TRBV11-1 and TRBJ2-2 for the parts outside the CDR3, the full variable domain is EAEVAQSPRYKITEKSQAVAFWCDPISGHATLYWYRQILGQGPELLVQFQDESVVDDSQLPKDRFSAERLKGVDSTLKIQPAELGDSAMYLCASSSSDTYTGELFFGEGSRLTVL.

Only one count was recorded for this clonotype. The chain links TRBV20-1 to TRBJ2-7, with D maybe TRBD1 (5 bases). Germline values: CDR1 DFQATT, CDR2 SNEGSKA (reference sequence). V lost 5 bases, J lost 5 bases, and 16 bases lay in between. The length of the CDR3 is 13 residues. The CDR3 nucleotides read TGCAGTGCTCCCCAGGGATCCGGCGACGAGCAGTACTTC. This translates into CSAPQGSGDEQYF.

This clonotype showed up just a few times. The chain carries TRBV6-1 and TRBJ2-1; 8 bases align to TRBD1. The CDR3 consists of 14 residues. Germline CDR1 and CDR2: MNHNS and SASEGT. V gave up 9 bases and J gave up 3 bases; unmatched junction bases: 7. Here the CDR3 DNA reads TGTGCCAGTCTCCCGGGACAGGACTACAATGAGCAGTTCTTC. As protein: CASLPGQDYNEQFF.

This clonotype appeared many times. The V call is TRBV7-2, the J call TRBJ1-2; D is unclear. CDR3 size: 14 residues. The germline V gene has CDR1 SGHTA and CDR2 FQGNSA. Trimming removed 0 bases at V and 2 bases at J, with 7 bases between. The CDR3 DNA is TGTGCCAGCAGCTTAGCGGGCACCAACTATGGCTACACCTTC. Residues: CASSLAGTNYGYTF.